This TCR beta chain was captured in a study of T cell changes during pregnancy in multiple sclerosis. CDR3 length equals 14 residues. Trimming removed 3 bases from V and 7 bases from J; junction bases left unmatched: 9. Germline CDR1 SGHRS, CDR2 YFSETQ. Profiling relied on immunoSEQ multiplex PCR, and the TCRdb table lists in-frame clones only, not all of them. The sample has about 44,000 clones; 75% to 95% are singletons. This TCR was sampled from a female donor with multiple sclerosis, enrolled in a pregnancy study. The source material was CD4+ T cells from peripheral blood mononuclear cells, sampled before pregnancy. The chain is built from TRBV5-1 and TRBJ2-7, with 8 nucleotides matching TRBD1. As DNA, the CDR3 is TGCGCCAGCAGCTACCTCTCGACAGGGGAAGAGCAGTACTTC. Amino acid sequence: CASSYLSTGEEQYF.